The clone carrying this T cell receptor beta chain has only one observation. This entry belongs to a study of cytomegalovirus exposure and HLA in healthy donors. PCR was performed using 60 Vbeta and 13 Jbeta primers. The protocol was immunoSEQ multiplex PCR, while the TCRdb copy is restricted to in-frame clones and leaves out a portion. The top ten clones hold more than 0.95% of a sample with some 97,000 clones, roughly 84% of them seen once. Per the germline V gene, CDR1 is MNHNS and CDR2 is SASEGT. This CDR3 has 15 amino acids. V was clipped by 6 bases and J by 0 bases, with 13 bases between them. The chain employs TRBV6-1 and TRBJ2-3, with D hard to call. This TCR was sampled from a woman aged 18 to 35 in good health and CMV-seronegative. Source material: PBMCs. CDR3 nucleotide sequence: TGTGCCAGCAGAAGATCCTATGCTAGCACAGATACGCAGTATTTT. It is translated as CASRRSYASTDTQYF.